The clone carrying this TCR beta chain was seen only a few times. This sample stems from a study of blood T cell repertoires in COVID-19. Whole-study context: The analysed material was cDNA or gDNA that came from T cells, B-cell-depleted T cells, or PBMCs.

Here immunoSEQ multiplex PCR was the method, and the copy in TCRdb shows in-frame clones only, minus some. The sample includes 150,000 to 200,000 clones, about 81% of them seen just once. The receptor's source is a human donor in a cohort sampled during active COVID-19. Input material: peripheral blood.

CDR3 protein: CASSPSGWDGELFF. CDR3 nucleotides: TGTGCCAGCAGCCCGTCAGGGTGGGACGGGGAGCTGTTTTTT. The chain combines TRBV11-3 with TRBJ2-2; D possibly corresponds to TRBD1 (5 bases). The germline V gene encodes CDR1 SGHNT and CDR2 YENEEA. The germline V and J ends were trimmed by 5 bases and 7 bases, with 14 bases remaining between them. The CDR3 spans 14 residues.